These 18 T cell receptor beta chains came from one sample sequenced in a study of shared clonotypes between healthy human individuals. Assay: immunoSEQ multiplex PCR; the TCRdb copy retains only in-frame clones and omits some. The sample gives 2 million to 2.5 million clones, roughly 94% of which show up once; 0.1% to 0.15% is in the top ten. Sequences were obtained from naive CD4+ T cells sorted from blood. Subset noted: CD45RA+ positively selected. The receptors shown here come from a man aged 18 to 30 in good health.

The chain uses TRBV5-1 and TRBJ2-3, with TRBD2 identical over 11 bases. Unmatched junction bases numbered 18, after V lost 0 bases and J lost 3 bases. Germline loops: CDR1 SGHRS, CDR2 YFSETQ. This CDR3 is built from 21 residues. The CDR3 region is CASSLGYFAASGRISTDTQYF. Here the CDR3 DNA reads TGCGCCAGCAGCTTGGGCTACTTCGCGGCTAGCGGGAGGATAAGTACAGATACGCAGTATTTT.

This chain links TRBV19 with TRBJ1-2; 7 bases are shared with TRBD1. CDR1 is LNHDA, CDR2 SQIVND, per germline (reference sequence). The CDR3 loop spans 11 amino acids. Trimming took 5 bases from V and 7 from J; bases not matched to a gene: 1. The CDR3 coding sequence is TGTGCCAGTAGTGACAGGGTTGGCTACACCTTC. This sequence encodes CASSDRVGYTF. Combining the CDR3 with reference TRBV19 and TRBJ1-2 gives the whole variable domain DGGITQSPKYLFRKEGQNVTLSCEQNLNHDAMYWYRQDPGQGLRLIYYSQIVNDFQKGDIAEGYSVSREKKESFPLTVTSAQKNPTAFYLCASSDRVGYTFGSGTRLTVV.

CDR3 coding DNA: TGTGCCAGCAGCCCAGGACAATCCCGCTACACCTTC. Its translation is CASSPGQSRYTF. The gene calls are TRBV5-6 and TRBJ1-2; maybe TRBD1 (5 bases). Trimming took 4 bases from V and 9 from J, leaving 13 bases between them. The CDR3 totals 12 residues. Per germline, CDR1 SGHDT and CDR2 YYEEEE.

This rearrangement joins TRBV9 to TRBJ2-5; no clear D. The CDR3 runs 15 residues. V lost 3 bases, J lost 0 bases, and 12 bases lay in between. The germline gives CDR1 SGDLS, CDR2 YYNGEE. The CDR3 here is CASSAVGSYQETQYF. CDR3 in DNA: TGTGCCAGCAGCGCTGTGGGTTCGTACCAAGAGACCCAGTACTTC.

The chain combines TRBV6-6 with TRBJ2-5; D is uncertain. The CDR3 runs to 13 residues. Trimming pared 2 bases from V and 5 bases from J, leaving 9 bases between. Germline V gene lookup returns CDR1 MNHNY and CDR2 SVGAGI (reference sequence). CDR3 protein: CASSYVRVETQYF. In nucleotides, the CDR3 is TGTGCCAGCAGTTACGTAAGGGTGGAGACCCAGTACTTC.

The chain recombines TRBV4-1 with TRBJ1-4; no clear D gene. The CDR3 is 18 residues long. V lost 3 bases and J 6 bases, leaving 23 bases between the germline ends. Germline assignment: CDR1 MGHRA and CDR2 YSYEKL. Here the CDR3 reads CASSHPPRDYRRYEKLFF. For the CDR3, the DNA is TGCGCCAGCAGCCACCCGCCCCGGGATTATCGCCGGTATGAAAAACTGTTTTTT.

The rearrangement uses TRBV30 and TRBJ2-3, with 7 bases lining up with TRBD1. This CDR3 is built from 14 residues. V was clipped by 0 bases and J by 4 bases; unmatched bases: 4. CDR1 and CDR2 (germline): GTSNPN, SVGIG (reference sequence). CDR3 loop: CAWSVNRGSDTQYF. CDR3 bases: TGTGCCTGGAGTGTAAACAGGGGATCAGATACGCAGTATTTT.

The chain couples TRBV4-3 to TRBJ1-5; D possibly corresponds to TRBD1 (5 bases). The CDR3 consists of 15 residues. Trimming removed 0 bases at V and 7 bases at J, with 13 bases between. The V gene's germline CDR1 is LGHNA and CDR2 YSLEER. CDR3 coding DNA: TGCGCCAGCAGCCAAGATAGGGCAGGGATACAGCCCCAGCATTTT. It codes for CASSQDRAGIQPQHF.

The chain combines TRBV11-2 with TRBJ1-1; D gene uncertain. V lost 5 bases, J lost 1 base, and 5 bases lay in between. CDR1 is SGHAT, CDR2 FQNNGV, per germline. The CDR3 is made up of 12 amino acids. The CDR3 DNA follows: TGTGCCAGCAGCCCAGGGAACACTGAAGCTTTCTTT. Its protein product is CASSPGNTEAFF.

This chain links TRBV15 with TRBJ2-7; a weak D match, TRBD2 (7 bases). Germline-derived CDR1 and CDR2 are LNHNV and YYDKDF (reference sequence). V shed 2 bases and J shed 5 bases, with 19 bases lying between them. The CDR3 length is 16 residues. Here the CDR3 reads CATSRNPGEGGDEQYF. The CDR3 DNA is TGTGCCACCAGCAGAAACCCCGGTGAAGGGGGGGACGAGCAGTACTTC. The variable domain in full, with the rest retrieved from reference TRBV15 and TRBJ2-7, is DAMVIQNPRYQVTQFGKPVTLSCSQTLNHNVMYWYQQKSSQAPKLLFHYYDKDFNNEADTPDNFQSRRPNTSFCFLDIRSPGLGDTAMYLCATSRNPGEGGDEQYFGPGTRLTVT.

Of note for this clone: A read error may produce the germline difference seen at one junction end. The chain is built from TRBV11-1 and TRBJ2-7; TRBD2 is a possible D gene (6 bases). CDR3 length equals 14 residues. CDR1 and CDR2 (germline): SGHAT, FQDESV (reference sequence). The CDR3 DNA follows: TGTGCCAGCAGCCACCCGGGGACTGTTGGAGGGGAGGCCTTC. This gives the protein CASSHPGTVGGEAF.

V is TRBV19 and J is TRBJ2-3; D gene ambiguous. This CDR3 has 14 residues. With 0 bases removed from V and 2 bases from J, the gap between germline ends came to 6 bases. Germline CDR1 LNHDA, CDR2 SQIVND (reference sequence). The CDR3 reads CASSIDWTTDTQYF. CDR3 DNA sequence: TGTGCCAGTAGTATAGATTGGACCACAGATACGCAGTATTTT.

The chain recombines TRBV5-6 with TRBJ1-2, with D uncertain. With 0 bases removed from V and 4 bases from J, the gap between germline ends came to 10 bases. CDR1 and CDR2 (germline): SGHDT, YYEEEE. The length of the CDR3 is 14 residues. CDR3 DNA: TGTGCCAGCAGCTTGGAGTCCGGCGTCTATGGCTACACCTTC. Its protein is CASSLESGVYGYTF.

The V gene is TRBV19, the J gene TRBJ2-1; tentative D call: TRBD1 (6 bases). Per the germline V gene, CDR1 is LNHDA and CDR2 is SQIVND (reference sequence). The CDR3 sequence is 15 residues long. Trimming pared 7 bases from V and 0 bases from J, leaving 13 bases between. CDR3 protein: CASNPGTSSYNEQFF. The CDR3 DNA sequence: TGTGCCAGTAACCCCGGGACAAGCTCCTACAATGAGCAGTTCTTC. The complete variable domain, with remaining parts taken from reference TRBV19 and TRBJ2-1, reads DGGITQSPKYLFRKEGQNVTLSCEQNLNHDAMYWYRQDPGQGLRLIYYSQIVNDFQKGDIAEGYSVSREKKESFPLTVTSAQKNPTAFYLCASNPGTSSYNEQFFGPGTRLTVL.

The rearrangement joins TRBV2 to TRBJ1-3, with D unresolved. The CDR3 extends over 10 amino acids. Germline CDR1 is SNHLY and CDR2 is FYNNEI. The germline V and J ends were trimmed by 6 bases and 15 bases, with 12 bases remaining between them. CDR3 sequence (DNA): TGTGCCAGCAGGGGAACGGTTGGATATTTT. Its protein product is CASRGTVGYF.

This clone appeared a single time. The V and J genes are TRBV29-1 and TRBJ1-2; D perhaps matches TRBD1 (5 bases). The CDR3 extends over 13 amino acids. V was trimmed by 5 bases and J by 4 bases, leaving 14 bases between them. Looked up from germline, CDR1 is SQVTM and CDR2 is ANQGSEA. In nucleotides, the CDR3 is TGCAGCGTTCGGGGGGTTCCCCTCTATGGCTACACCTTC. Its translation is CSVRGVPLYGYTF.

The chain links TRBV5-4 to TRBJ1-6, with TRBD1 matching 7 bases. In germline, CDR1 is SGHNT, CDR2 YYREEE (reference sequence). J was trimmed by 7 bases and V by 4 bases; bases with no gene match: 8. CDR3 length: 15 amino acids. The CDR3 DNA is TGTGCCAGCAGCCCGGCGGGACAGAAAAATTCACCCCTCCACTTT. It yields the protein CASSPAGQKNSPLHF.

The chain couples TRBV10-2 to TRBJ2-3; D remains ambiguous. The CDR3 spans 14 residues. The V gene lost 5 bases and the J gene lost 0 bases, with 9 bases spanning the gap. CDR1 is WSHSY, CDR2 SAAADI, per germline. CDR3 region: CASSSRPSTDTQYF. CDR3 nucleotide sequence: TGCGCCAGCAGTTCCCGGCCTAGCACAGATACGCAGTATTTT.